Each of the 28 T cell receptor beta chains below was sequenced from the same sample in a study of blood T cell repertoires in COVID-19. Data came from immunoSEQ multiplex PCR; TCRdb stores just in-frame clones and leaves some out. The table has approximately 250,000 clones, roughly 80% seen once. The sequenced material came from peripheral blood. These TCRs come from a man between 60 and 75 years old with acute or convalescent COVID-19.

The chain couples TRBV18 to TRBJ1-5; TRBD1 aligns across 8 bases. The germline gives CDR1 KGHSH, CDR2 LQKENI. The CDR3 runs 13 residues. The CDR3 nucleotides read TGTGCAGCACAGGGGGATCAGGCGCAGCCCCAGCATTTT. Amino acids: CAAQGDQAQPQHF.

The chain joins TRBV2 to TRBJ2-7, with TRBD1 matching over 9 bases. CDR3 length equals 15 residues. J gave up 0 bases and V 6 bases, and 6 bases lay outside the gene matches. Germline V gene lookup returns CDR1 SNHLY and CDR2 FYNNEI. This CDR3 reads CASRRPTGGSYEQYF. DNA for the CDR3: TGTGCCAGCAGGCGGCCGACAGGGGGCTCCTACGAGCAGTACTTC. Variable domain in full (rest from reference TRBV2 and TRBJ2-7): EPEVTQTPSHQVTQMGQEVILRCVPISNHLYFYWYRQILGQKVEFLVSFYNNEISEKSEIFDDQFSVERPDGSNFTLKIRSTKLEDSAMYFCASRRPTGGSYEQYFGPGTRLTVT.

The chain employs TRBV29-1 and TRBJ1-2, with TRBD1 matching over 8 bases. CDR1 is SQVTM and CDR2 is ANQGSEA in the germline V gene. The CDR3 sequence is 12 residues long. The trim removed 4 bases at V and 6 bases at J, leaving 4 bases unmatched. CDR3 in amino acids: CSVGRGRHGYTF. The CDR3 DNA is TGCAGCGTTGGCAGGGGGCGACATGGCTACACCTTC.

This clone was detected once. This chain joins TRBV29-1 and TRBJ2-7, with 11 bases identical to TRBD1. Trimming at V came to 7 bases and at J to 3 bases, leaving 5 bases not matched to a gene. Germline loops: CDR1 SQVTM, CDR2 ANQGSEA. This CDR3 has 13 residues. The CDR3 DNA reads TGCAGCGCCGGGACAGGGGGGGTCTACGAGCAGTACTTC. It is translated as CSAGTGGVYEQYF.

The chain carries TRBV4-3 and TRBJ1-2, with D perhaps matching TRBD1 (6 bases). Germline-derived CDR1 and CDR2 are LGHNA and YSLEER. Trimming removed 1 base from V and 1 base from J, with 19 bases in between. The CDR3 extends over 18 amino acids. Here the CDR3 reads CASSQVAPTGRNNYGYTF. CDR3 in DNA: TGCGCCAGCAGCCAAGTTGCTCCCACAGGGCGGAATAACTATGGCTACACCTTC.

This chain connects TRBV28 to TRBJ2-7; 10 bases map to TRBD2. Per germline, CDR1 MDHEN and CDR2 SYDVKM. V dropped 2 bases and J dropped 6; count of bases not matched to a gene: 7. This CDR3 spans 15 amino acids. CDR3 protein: CASSLGTSGRGEQYF. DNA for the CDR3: TGTGCCAGCAGTTTAGGGACAAGCGGGAGGGGCGAGCAGTACTTC.

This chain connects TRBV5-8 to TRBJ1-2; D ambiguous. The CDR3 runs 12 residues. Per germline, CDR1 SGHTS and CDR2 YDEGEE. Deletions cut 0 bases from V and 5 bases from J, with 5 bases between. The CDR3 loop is CASSLGGYGYTF. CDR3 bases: TGTGCCAGCAGCTTGGGAGGGTATGGCTACACCTTC.

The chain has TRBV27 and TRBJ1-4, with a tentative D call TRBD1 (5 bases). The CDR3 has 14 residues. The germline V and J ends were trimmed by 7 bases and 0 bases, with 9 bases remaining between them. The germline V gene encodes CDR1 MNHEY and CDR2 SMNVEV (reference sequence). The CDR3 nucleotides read TGTGCCAGCACCGGGGGGGCAACTAATGAAAAACTGTTTTTT. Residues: CASTGGATNEKLFF.

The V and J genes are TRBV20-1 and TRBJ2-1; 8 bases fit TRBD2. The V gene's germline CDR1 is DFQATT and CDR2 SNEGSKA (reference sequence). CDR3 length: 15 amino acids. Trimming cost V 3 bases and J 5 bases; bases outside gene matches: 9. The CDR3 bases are TGCAGTGCTAGTCGGGGGGGCAGGATGAACAATGAGCAGTTCTTC. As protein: CSASRGGRMNNEQFF.

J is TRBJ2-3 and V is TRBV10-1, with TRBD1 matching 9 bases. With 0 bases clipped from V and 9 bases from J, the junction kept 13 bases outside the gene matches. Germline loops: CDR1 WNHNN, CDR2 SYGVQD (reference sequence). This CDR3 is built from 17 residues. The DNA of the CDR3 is TGCGCCAGCAGTGAGTCCCCCGGGACAGGGAAGCCGACCACGCAGTATTTT. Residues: CASSESPGTGKPTTQYF.

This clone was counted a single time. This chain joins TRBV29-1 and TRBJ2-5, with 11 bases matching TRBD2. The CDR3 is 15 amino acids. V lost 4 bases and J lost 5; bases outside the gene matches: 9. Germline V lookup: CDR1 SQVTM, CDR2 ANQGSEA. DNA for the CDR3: TGCAGCGTTGCGGGACTAGCGGCTCCGGGGGAGACCCAGTACTTC. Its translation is CSVAGLAAPGETQYF.

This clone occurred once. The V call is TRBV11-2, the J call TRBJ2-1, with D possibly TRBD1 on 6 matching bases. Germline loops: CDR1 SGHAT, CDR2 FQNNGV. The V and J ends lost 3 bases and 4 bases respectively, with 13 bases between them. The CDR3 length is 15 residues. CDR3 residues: CASSLESGAYNEQFF. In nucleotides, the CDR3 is TGTGCCAGCAGCTTGGAGTCAGGGGCTTACAATGAGCAGTTCTTC.

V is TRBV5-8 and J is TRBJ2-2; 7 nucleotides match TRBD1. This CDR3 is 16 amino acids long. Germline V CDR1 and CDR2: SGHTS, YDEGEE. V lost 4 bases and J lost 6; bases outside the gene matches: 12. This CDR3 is CASSPTGLDVSGELFF. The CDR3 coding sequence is TGTGCCAGCAGCCCGACAGGGCTTGATGTCTCCGGGGAGCTGTTTTTT.

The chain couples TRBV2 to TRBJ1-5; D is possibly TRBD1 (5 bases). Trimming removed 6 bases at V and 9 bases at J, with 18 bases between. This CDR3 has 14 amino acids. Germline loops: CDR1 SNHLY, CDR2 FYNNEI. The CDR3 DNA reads TGTGCCAGCAGCCTAGGGGCTCCAAAGGGGCCCCAGCATTTT. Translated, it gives CASSLGAPKGPQHF.

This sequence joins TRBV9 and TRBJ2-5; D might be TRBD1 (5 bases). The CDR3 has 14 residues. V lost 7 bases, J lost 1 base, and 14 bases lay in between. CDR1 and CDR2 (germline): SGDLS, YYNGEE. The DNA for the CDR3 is TGTGCCAGCGGGGCAGGATTGGCCCAAGAGACCCAGTACTTC. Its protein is CASGAGLAQETQYF.

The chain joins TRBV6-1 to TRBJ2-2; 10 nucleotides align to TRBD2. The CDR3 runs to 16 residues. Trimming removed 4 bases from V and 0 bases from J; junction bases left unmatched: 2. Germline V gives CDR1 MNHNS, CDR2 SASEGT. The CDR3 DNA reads TGTGCCAGCAGTGTCCTAGCGGGGGCGAACACCGGGGAGCTGTTTTTT. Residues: CASSVLAGANTGELFF.

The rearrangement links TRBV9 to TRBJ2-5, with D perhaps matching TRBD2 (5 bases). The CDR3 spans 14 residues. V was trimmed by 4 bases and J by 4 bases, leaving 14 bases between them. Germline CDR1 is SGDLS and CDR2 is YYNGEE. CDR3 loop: CASSPSGSGETQYF. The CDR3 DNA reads TGTGCCAGCAGCCCATCGGGGAGTGGAGAGACCCAGTACTTC.

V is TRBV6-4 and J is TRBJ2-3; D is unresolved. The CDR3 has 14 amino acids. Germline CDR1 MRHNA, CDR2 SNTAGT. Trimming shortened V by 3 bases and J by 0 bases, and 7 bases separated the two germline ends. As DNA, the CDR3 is TGTGCCAGCAGTGAAGCGCTGAGCACAGATACGCAGTATTTT. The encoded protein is CASSEALSTDTQYF.

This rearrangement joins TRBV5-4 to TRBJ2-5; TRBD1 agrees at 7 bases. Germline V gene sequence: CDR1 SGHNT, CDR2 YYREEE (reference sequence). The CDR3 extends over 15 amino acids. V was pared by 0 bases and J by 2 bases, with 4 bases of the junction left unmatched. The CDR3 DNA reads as TGTGCCAGCAGCTTGGTTACAGGGGTTCAAGAGACCCAGTACTTC. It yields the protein CASSLVTGVQETQYF.

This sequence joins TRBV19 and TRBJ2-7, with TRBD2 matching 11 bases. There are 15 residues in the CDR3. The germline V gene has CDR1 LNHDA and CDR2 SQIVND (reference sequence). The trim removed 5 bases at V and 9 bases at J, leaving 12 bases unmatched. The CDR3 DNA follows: TGTGCCAGTAGTGCACTAGCGGGAGCTCCCAGGGGGCAGTACTTC. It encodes CASSALAGAPRGQYF.

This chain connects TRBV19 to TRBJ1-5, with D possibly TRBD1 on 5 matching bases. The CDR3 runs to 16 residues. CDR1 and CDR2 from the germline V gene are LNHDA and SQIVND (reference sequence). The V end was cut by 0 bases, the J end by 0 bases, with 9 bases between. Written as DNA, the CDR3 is TGTGCCAGTAGTATAGATCGACAGTATAGCAATCAGCCCCAGCATTTT. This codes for CASSIDRQYSNQPQHF.

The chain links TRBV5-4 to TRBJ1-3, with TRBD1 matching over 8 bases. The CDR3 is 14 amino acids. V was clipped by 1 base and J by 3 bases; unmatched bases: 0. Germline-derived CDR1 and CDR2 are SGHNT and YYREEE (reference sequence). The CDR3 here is CASSLTGGGNTIYF. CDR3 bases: TGTGCCAGCAGCTTGACAGGGGGTGGAAACACCATATATTTT.

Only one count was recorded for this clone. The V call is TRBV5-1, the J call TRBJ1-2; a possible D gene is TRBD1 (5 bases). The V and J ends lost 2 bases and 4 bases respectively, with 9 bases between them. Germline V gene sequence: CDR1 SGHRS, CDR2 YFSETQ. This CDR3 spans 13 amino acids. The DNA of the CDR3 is TGCGCCAGCAGCTTAGGGGTTAGCTATGGCTACACCTTC. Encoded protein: CASSLGVSYGYTF.

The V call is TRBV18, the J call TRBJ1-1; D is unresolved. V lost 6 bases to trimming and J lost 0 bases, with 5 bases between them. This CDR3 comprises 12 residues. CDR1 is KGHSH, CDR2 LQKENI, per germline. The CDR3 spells CASSQLNTEAFF. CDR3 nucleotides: TGTGCCAGCTCCCAATTGAACACTGAAGCTTTCTTT.

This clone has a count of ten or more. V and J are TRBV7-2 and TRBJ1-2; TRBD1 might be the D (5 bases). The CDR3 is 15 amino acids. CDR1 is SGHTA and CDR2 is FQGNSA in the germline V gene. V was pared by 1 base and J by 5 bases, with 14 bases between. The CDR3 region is CASSLGPTGSYGYTF. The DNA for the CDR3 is TGTGCCAGCAGCTTAGGCCCTACAGGATCATATGGCTACACCTTC. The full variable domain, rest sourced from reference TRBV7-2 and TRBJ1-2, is GAGVSQSPSNKVTEKGKDVELRCDPISGHTALYWYRQSLGQGLEFLIYFQGNSAPDKSGLPSDRFSAERTGGSVSTLTIQRTQQEDSAVYLCASSLGPTGSYGYTFGSGTRLTVV.

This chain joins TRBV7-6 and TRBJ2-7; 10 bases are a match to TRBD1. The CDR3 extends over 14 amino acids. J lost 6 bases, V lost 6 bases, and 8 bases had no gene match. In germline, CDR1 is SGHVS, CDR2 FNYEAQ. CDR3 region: CASSPDRGLVEQYF. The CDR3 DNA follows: TGTGCCAGCAGTCCCGACAGGGGGCTTGTCGAGCAGTACTTC.

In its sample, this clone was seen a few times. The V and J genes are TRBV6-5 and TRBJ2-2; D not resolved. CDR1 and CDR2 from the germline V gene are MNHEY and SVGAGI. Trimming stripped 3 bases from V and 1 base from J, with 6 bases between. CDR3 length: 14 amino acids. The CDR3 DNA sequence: TGTGCCAGCAGTTATGCGTTGAACACCGGGGAGCTGTTTTTT. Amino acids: CASSYALNTGELFF.

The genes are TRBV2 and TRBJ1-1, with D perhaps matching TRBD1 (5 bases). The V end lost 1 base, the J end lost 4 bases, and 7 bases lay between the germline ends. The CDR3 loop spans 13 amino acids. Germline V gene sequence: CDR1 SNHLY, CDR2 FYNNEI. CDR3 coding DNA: TGTGCCAGCAGTGAAGAGGGGCTCACTGAAGCTTTCTTT. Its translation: CASSEEGLTEAFF. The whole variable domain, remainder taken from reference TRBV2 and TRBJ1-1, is EPEVTQTPSHQVTQMGQEVILRCVPISNHLYFYWYRQILGQKVEFLVSFYNNEISEKSEIFDDQFSVERPDGSNFTLKIRSTKLEDSAMYFCASSEEGLTEAFFGQGTRLTVV.